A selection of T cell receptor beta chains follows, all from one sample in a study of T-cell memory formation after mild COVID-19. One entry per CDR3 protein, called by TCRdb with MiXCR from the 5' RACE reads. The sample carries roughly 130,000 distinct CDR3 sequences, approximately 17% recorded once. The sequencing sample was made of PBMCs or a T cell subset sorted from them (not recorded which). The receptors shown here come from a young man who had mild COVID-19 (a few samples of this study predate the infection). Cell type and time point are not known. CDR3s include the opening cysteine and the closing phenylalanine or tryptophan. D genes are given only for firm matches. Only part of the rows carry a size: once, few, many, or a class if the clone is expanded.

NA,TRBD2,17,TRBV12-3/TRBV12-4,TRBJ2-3,CASTPLWGSGGPDTQYF,TGTGCCAGCACCCCTCTTTGGGGTAGCGGGGGTCCAGATACGCAGTATTTT
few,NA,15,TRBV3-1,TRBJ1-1,CASSPNSARDTEAFF,TGTGCCAGCAGCCCAAACTCCGCAAGGGACACTGAAGCTTTCTTT
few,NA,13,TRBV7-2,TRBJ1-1,CASSLMGNTEAFF,TGTGCCAGCAGCTTAATGGGGAACACTGAAGCTTTCTTT
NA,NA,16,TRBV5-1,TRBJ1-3,CASSPGPESSGNTIYF,TGCGCCAGCAGCCCCGGTCCAGAATCCTCTGGAAACACCATATATTTT
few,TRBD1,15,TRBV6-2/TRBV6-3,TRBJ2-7,CASSYPPGTGDEQYF,TGTGCCAGCAGTTACCCACCCGGGACAGGGGACGAGCAGTACTTC
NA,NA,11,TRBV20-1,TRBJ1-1,CSARTQARAFF,TGCAGTGCTAGGACTCAGGCCCGGGCTTTCTTT
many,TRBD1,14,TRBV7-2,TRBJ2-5,CASSRQGAQETQYF,TGTGCCAGCAGCCGACAGGGGGCTCAAGAGACCCAGTACTTC
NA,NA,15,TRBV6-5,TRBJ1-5,CASSYSAVSNQPQHF,TGTGCCAGCAGTTACTCAGCCGTTAGCAATCAGCCCCAGCATTTT
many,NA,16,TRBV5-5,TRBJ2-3,CASSPLTGAPTDTQYF,TGTGCCAGCAGCCCCCTGACGGGAGCCCCCACAGATACGCAGTATTTT
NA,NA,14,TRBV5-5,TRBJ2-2,CASSSEGHTGELFF,TGTGCCAGCAGCTCGGAGGGACACACCGGGGAGCTGTTTTTT
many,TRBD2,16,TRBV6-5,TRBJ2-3,CASSYGGASGGGTQYF,TGTGCCAGCAGTTACGGCGGGGCTAGCGGGGGTGGTACGCAGTATTTT
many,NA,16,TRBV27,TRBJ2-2,CASSVRGRPNTGELFF,TGTGCCAGCAGTGTCCGGGGGCGACCGAACACCGGGGAGCTGTTTTTT
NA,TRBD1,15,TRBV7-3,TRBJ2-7,CASSLTGTGIHEQYF,TGTGCCAGCAGCTTAACCGGGACAGGGATCCACGAGCAGTACTTC
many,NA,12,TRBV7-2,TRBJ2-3,CASSPRYNTQYF,TGTGCCAGCAGCCCTAGGTACAATACGCAGTATTTT
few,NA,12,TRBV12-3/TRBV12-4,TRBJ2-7,CASSDRPYEQYF,TGTGCCAGCAGCGACAGACCCTACGAGCAGTACTTC
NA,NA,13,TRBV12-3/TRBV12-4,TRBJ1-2,CASSLARGSGYTF,TGTGCCAGCAGTTTGGCCAGGGGTTCTGGCTACACCTTC
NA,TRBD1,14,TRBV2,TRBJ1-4,CASSEETGGEKLFF,TGTGCCAGCAGTGAAGAAACAGGGGGGGAAAAACTGTTTTTT
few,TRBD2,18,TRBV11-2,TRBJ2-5,CASSSGTSGGAARETQYF,TGTGCCAGCAGCTCCGGGACTAGCGGGGGGGCGGCGCGGGAGACCCAGTACTTC
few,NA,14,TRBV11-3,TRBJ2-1,CASSTTNGRNEQFF,TGTGCCAGCAGTACAACAAACGGACGCAATGAGCAGTTCTTC
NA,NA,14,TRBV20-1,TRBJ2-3,CSAQGWGGTDTQYF,TGCAGTGCTCAAGGTTGGGGTGGGACAGATACGCAGTATTTT
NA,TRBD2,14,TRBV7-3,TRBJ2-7,CASSLLAGSYEQYF,TGTGCCAGCAGCTTACTAGCGGGGTCCTACGAGCAGTACTTC
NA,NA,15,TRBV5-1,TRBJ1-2,CASSPGGGDLYGYTF,TGCGCCAGCAGCCCGGGCGGGGGGGACCTCTATGGCTACACCTTC
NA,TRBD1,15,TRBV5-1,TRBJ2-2,CASSPGTAVRGELFF,TGCGCCAGCAGCCCCGGGACAGCCGTAAGAGGGGAGCTGTTTTTT
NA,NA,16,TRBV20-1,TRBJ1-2,CSARLPGNVKVYGYTF,TGCAGTGCTAGACTTCCAGGGAACGTGAAAGTCTATGGCTACACCTTC
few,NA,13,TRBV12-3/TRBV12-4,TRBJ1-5,CASSPRGAQPQHF,TGTGCCAGCAGCCCACGGGGAGCGCAGCCCCAGCATTTT
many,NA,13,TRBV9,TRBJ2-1,CASSGSWGGEQFF,TGTGCCAGCAGCGGTTCGTGGGGAGGTGAGCAGTTCTTC
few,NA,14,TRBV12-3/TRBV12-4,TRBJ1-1,CASSSRGPNTEAFF,TGTGCCAGCAGTAGCAGGGGTCCCAACACTGAAGCTTTCTTT
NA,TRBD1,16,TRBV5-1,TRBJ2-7,CASSLGPDRASYEQYF,TGCGCCAGCAGCTTGGGACCGGACAGGGCATCCTACGAGCAGTACTTC
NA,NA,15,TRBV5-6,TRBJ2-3,CASSLAFWGRDTQYF,TGTGCCAGCAGCTTGGCTTTTTGGGGGAGAGATACGCAGTATTTT
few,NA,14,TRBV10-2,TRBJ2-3,CASSEQGGADTQYF,TGCGCCAGCAGTGAACAGGGAGGTGCAGATACGCAGTATTTT
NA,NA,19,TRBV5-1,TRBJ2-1,CASSLGLSVAGQTYNEQFF,TGCGCCAGCAGCTTGGGTTTATCAGTCGCGGGACAGACCTACAATGAGCAGTTCTTC
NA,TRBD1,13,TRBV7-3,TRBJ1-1,CASSPTDRGPAFF,TGTGCCAGCAGCCCGACGGACAGGGGGCCGGCTTTCTTT